A selection of T cell receptor beta chains follows, all from one sample in a study of blood T cell repertoires in COVID-19. The protocol was immunoSEQ multiplex PCR, while the TCRdb copy is restricted to in-frame clones and leaves out a portion. The top ten hold 5.4% of the sample, which has some 15,000 clones, around 90% seen once. Material for sequencing was peripheral blood. The receptors were gathered from a human donor in a cohort sampled during active COVID-19. Each CDR3 is given with its conserved first and last residue. A D gene is named only where the DNA matches it firmly. Size is stated for part of the rows, as once, few or many counts, or as a class when the clone is expanded.

V gene	D gene	J gene	clone size	CDR3 protein	CDR3 DNA
TRBV20-1	TRBD2	TRBJ2-1	NA	CSASTGTSGYNEQFF	TGCAGTGCAAGTACCGGGACTAGCGGTTACAATGAGCAGTTCTTC
TRBV30	TRBD2	TRBJ2-3	NA	CAWSVRLAGVTDTQYF	TGTGCCTGGAGTGTACGACTAGCGGGAGTCACAGATACGCAGTATTTT
TRBV2	NA	TRBJ2-3	NA	CASSESGGLNTQYF	TGTGCCAGCAGTGAGTCTGGGGGCCTGAATACGCAGTATTTT
TRBV28	NA	TRBJ1-1	NA	CASSLSVSSFTEAFF	TGTGCCAGCAGTTTAAGTGTCTCGAGTTTCACTGAAGCTTTCTTT
TRBV6-1	TRBD2	TRBJ2-3	NA	CASSETAGVWTDTQYF	TGTGCCAGCAGTGAAACAGCGGGAGTGTGGACAGATACGCAGTATTTT
TRBV13	TRBD1	TRBJ2-7	NA	CPGQNTYEQYF	TGTCCGGGACAGAATACCTACGAGCAGTACTTC
TRBV5-1	TRBD1	TRBJ1-2	few	CASSLSRGEFYGYTF	TGCGCCAGCAGCCTCTCCAGGGGGGAATTTTATGGCTACACCTTC
TRBV14	TRBD2	TRBJ2-3	once	CASSPLPGLAGADTQYF	TGTGCCAGCAGCCCCCTACCGGGACTAGCGGGAGCAGATACGCAGTATTTT
TRBV28	TRBD1	TRBJ2-7	NA	CASSLSGTGGYEQYF	TGTGCCAGCAGTTTATCCGGGACAGGGGGCTACGAGCAGTACTTC
TRBV5-6	TRBD2	TRBJ2-7	NA	CASSQLAGGTYEQYF	TGTGCCAGCAGTCAACTAGCGGGGGGGACCTACGAGCAGTACTTC
TRBV7-9	NA	TRBJ2-3	NA	CASSRQGITGGRTDTQYF	TGTGCCAGCAGCAGACAGGGTATAACGGGAGGGCGCACAGATACGCAGTATTTT
TRBV24-1	NA	TRBJ1-5	NA	CATSESTGPQHF	TGTGCCACCAGTGAATCAACCGGGCCCCAGCATTTT
TRBV7-2	TRBD1	TRBJ2-7	NA	CASSGPGQFFEQYF	TGTGCCAGCAGCGGTCCGGGACAGTTTTTCGAGCAGTACTTC
TRBV27	TRBD1	TRBJ2-2	NA	CASSLAGQGVNTGELFF	TGTGCCAGCAGTTTGGCAGGGCAGGGGGTGAACACCGGGGAGCTGTTTTTT
TRBV6-5	TRBD1	TRBJ1-5	NA	CASSLQGQGNQPQHF	TGTGCCAGCAGTCTACAGGGACAGGGTAATCAGCCCCAGCATTTT
TRBV3-1/TRBV3-2	TRBD2	TRBJ2-3	NA	CASSQALAGAKDTQYF	TGTGCCAGCAGCCAAGCGCTAGCGGGAGCCAAAGATACGCAGTATTTT
TRBV27	NA	TRBJ2-7	NA	CASSLQRAGGEQYF	TGTGCCAGCAGTCTACAGCGGGCAGGAGGGGAGCAGTACTTC
TRBV7-3	TRBD1	TRBJ2-1	NA	CASSSTGNEQFF	TGTGCCAGCAGCTCGACAGGGAATGAGCAGTTCTTC
TRBV7-9	NA	TRBJ1-2	NA	CASTNLTADYGYTF	TGTGCCAGCACCAATTTGACAGCTGACTATGGCTACACCTTC
TRBV3-1/TRBV3-2	TRBD2	TRBJ2-1	NA	CASSQRSGGTNDNEQFF	TGTGCCAGCAGCCAAAGGTCCGGGGGGACTAATGACAATGAGCAGTTCTTC
TRBV28	NA	TRBJ2-1	NA	CASAGPGVSQFF	TGTGCCAGCGCGGGCCCGGGCGTCTCGCAGTTCTTC
TRBV7-9	NA	TRBJ2-6	NA	CASSLEGGTVTNVLTF	TGTGCCAGCAGCTTAGAGGGCGGGACAGTCACTAACGTCCTGACTTTC
TRBV30	TRBD1	TRBJ1-1	once	CAWSWDRGFTEAFF	TGTGCCTGGAGTTGGGACAGGGGATTCACTGAAGCTTTCTTT
TRBV6-5	NA	TRBJ1-1	NA	CASSYNSKAEAFF	TGTGCCAGCAGTTACAACAGCAAGGCTGAAGCTTTCTTT
TRBV28	NA	TRBJ1-4	NA	CASSLQGREKLFF	TGTGCCAGCAGTTTACAGGGTCGAGAAAAACTGTTTTTT
TRBV7-8	NA	TRBJ2-7	few	CASSKGVSYEQYF	TGTGCCAGCAGCAAAGGGGTGTCCTACGAGCAGTACTTC
TRBV11-2	NA	TRBJ1-2	NA	CASSSDPGGAHGYTF	TGTGCCAGCAGCTCGGACCCAGGAGGGGCTCATGGCTACACCTTC
TRBV28	NA	TRBJ2-7	NA	CASSATVPYEQYF	TGTGCCAGCAGCGCTACAGTCCCCTACGAGCAGTACTTC
TRBV6-4	NA	TRBJ2-2	NA	CASSELPTGTANTGELFF	TGTGCCAGCAGTGAATTGCCCACGGGAACTGCGAACACCGGGGAGCTGTTTTTT
TRBV28	NA	TRBJ1-5	NA	CASTRGGPVNQPQHF	TGTGCCAGCACCCGGGGGGGGCCGGTCAATCAGCCCCAGCATTTT
TRBV3-1/TRBV3-2	TRBD1	TRBJ2-7	once	CASSQRTGTYEQYF	TGTGCCAGCAGCCAAAGGACAGGAACCTACGAGCAGTACTTC
TRBV21-1	NA	TRBJ1-1	NA	CASSYLGGNMNTEAFF	TGTGCCAGCAGCTACCTCGGGGGGAACATGAACACTGAAGCTTTCTTT
TRBV6-1	NA	TRBJ2-5	NA	CASSDSGETQYF	TGTGCCAGCAGTGATTCGGGGGAGACCCAGTACTTC
TRBV4-1	NA	TRBJ1-5	NA	CASSQETGNQPQHF	TGCGCCAGCAGCCAAGAGACAGGCAATCAGCCCCAGCATTTT
TRBV5-4	TRBD2	TRBJ2-7	NA	CASSLEGTSGSYEQYF	TGTGCCAGCAGCTTGGAAGGGACTAGTGGGTCCTACGAGCAGTACTTC
TRBV29-1	NA	TRBJ2-5	NA	CSVLQGSETQYF	TGCAGCGTTCTACAGGGTTCGGAGACCCAGTACTTC
TRBV6-1	NA	TRBJ2-7	NA	CASSGDRGLAGYEQYF	TGTGCCAGCAGTGGAGACAGGGGCCTAGCGGGGTACGAGCAGTACTTC
TRBV7-8	NA	TRBJ2-1	NA	CASSLLGATYNEQFF	TGTGCCAGCAGCTTATTAGGGGCGACTTACAATGAGCAGTTCTTC
TRBV27	TRBD1	TRBJ1-6	NA	CASRGGQGLYNSPLHF	TGTGCCAGCAGGGGGGGACAGGGCCTGTATAATTCACCCCTCCACTTT
TRBV10-3	NA	TRBJ2-5	NA	CAIGGGETQYF	TGTGCCATTGGAGGAGGGGAGACCCAGTACTTC
TRBV12-5	TRBD1	TRBJ1-2	NA	CASGAVRGENYGYTF	TGTGCTAGTGGGGCGGTCAGGGGGGAGAACTATGGCTACACCTTC
TRBV5-1	NA	TRBJ2-5	NA	CASSLQGRETQYF	TGCGCCAGCAGCCTACAGGGACGGGAGACCCAGTACTTC
TRBV18	TRBD2	TRBJ2-7	NA	CASSPRPLAGLSSYEQYF	TGTGCCAGCTCACCACGTCCACTAGCGGGCCTGAGCTCCTACGAGCAGTACTTC
TRBV10-3	TRBD2	TRBJ2-3	NA	CAIRPGLAVTDTQYF	TGTGCCATCAGACCCGGACTAGCGGTGACAGATACGCAGTATTTT
TRBV6-5	NA	TRBJ2-5	NA	CASREWSPGQETQYF	TGTGCCAGCAGGGAGTGGTCTCCGGGGCAAGAGACCCAGTACTTC
TRBV28	NA	TRBJ1-3	NA	CASSYQVTGNTIYF	TGTGCCAGCAGCTACCAGGTCACTGGAAACACCATATATTTT
TRBV5-5	TRBD1	TRBJ2-2	NA	CASSYTGGNTGELFF	TGTGCCAGCAGCTACACAGGGGGGAACACCGGGGAGCTGTTTTTT
TRBV9	NA	TRBJ2-7	NA	CASSVGSSLSYEQYF	TGTGCCAGCAGCGTGGGCAGCAGCCTCTCCTACGAGCAGTACTTC